Each of the 22 T cell receptor beta chains below was sequenced from the same sample in a study of cytotoxic CD8 clonotypes in ibrutinib-treated CLL. Clones were sequenced by immunoSEQ multiplex PCR, and TCRdb holds only the in-frame ones, with some missing. Here the sample spans approximately 170,000 clones, approximately 90% being singletons. Sequencing was performed on PBMCs, taken at disease progression, from a patient treated with ibrutinib. The receptor source for this set is a human donor with chronic lymphocytic leukemia.

This rearrangement joins TRBV5-4 to TRBJ1-2, with a possible D match to TRBD1 (5 bases). V was shortened by 0 bases and J by 3 bases, with 6 bases between the two germline ends. Germline loops: CDR1 SGHNT, CDR2 YYREEE (reference sequence). The CDR3 consists of 13 residues. CDR3 sequence reads: CASSLEQDYGYTF. The CDR3 DNA follows: TGTGCCAGCAGCTTGGAACAGGACTATGGCTACACCTTC.

This clone appeared once. The rearrangement links TRBV4-2 to TRBJ1-4; D gene unclear. V was trimmed by 0 bases and J by 9 bases, leaving 20 bases between them. The CDR3 is 17 residues long. The germline CDR1 and CDR2 sequences are LGHNA and YNFKEQ. CDR3 bases: TGTGCCAGCAGCCAAGATTCTGACCCCTGGACGGGAAAAAAACTGTTTTTT. It encodes CASSQDSDPWTGKKLFF.

V gene TRBV29-1 combines with J gene TRBJ2-7; 8 positions agree with TRBD1. CDR3 length: 12 residues. Trimming at V came to 7 bases and at J to 6 bases, leaving 8 bases not matched to a gene. The V gene's germline CDR1 is SQVTM and CDR2 ANQGSEA. The DNA of the CDR3 is TGCAGCGCCCTAGACAGGGGTGTCGAGCAGTACTTC. It translates to CSALDRGVEQYF.

This chain links TRBV25-1 with TRBJ1-4, with D hard to call. The CDR3 spans 14 residues. V lost 6 bases and J lost 0, with 8 bases in between. Germline V gene data show CDR1 as MGHDK and CDR2 as SYGVNS. The CDR3 DNA is TGTGCCAGCAGCCCGACCGCAACTAATGAAAAACTGTTTTTT. Amino acids: CASSPTATNEKLFF.

In this sample, this clone turned up many times. V is TRBV19 and J is TRBJ1-2, with TRBD1 as a possible D gene (6 bases). The V end was cut by 0 bases, the J end by 0 bases, with 20 bases between. The CDR3 is made up of 19 amino acids. Germline V CDR1 and CDR2: LNHDA, SQIVND (reference sequence). In DNA form, the CDR3 reads TGTGCCAGTAGTATAGAGGGTGGGGGCTTGCTCCTATCTAACTATGGCTACACCTTC. This codes for CASSIEGGGLLLSNYGYTF.

In DNA form, the CDR3 reads TGCGCCAGCAGCCAAGGACTAGAACCCTACGAGCAGTACTTC. It translates to CASSQGLEPYEQYF. The V gene is TRBV4-1, the J gene TRBJ2-7; TRBD2 is a possible D gene (6 bases). CDR3 size: 14 residues. With 1 base removed from V and 2 bases from J, the gap between germline ends came to 9 bases. Germline CDR1 MGHRA, CDR2 YSYEKL.

This chain links TRBV15 with TRBJ1-5; 8 nucleotides line up with TRBD1. The CDR3 sequence is 16 residues long. V shed 0 bases and J 6 bases; nucleotides not matched to a gene: 7. Per germline, CDR1 LNHNV and CDR2 YYDKDF (reference sequence). CDR3 DNA sequence: TGTGCCACCAGCAGAGAACCCACAGGGGGTTTTCAGCCCCAGCATTTT. The encoded protein is CATSREPTGGFQPQHF.

This rearrangement joins TRBV4-1 to TRBJ2-1; D gene uncertain. Germline CDR1 reads MGHRA; CDR2 reads YSYEKL. V lost 0 bases and J 4 bases, leaving 16 bases between the germline ends. The CDR3 has 17 residues. In DNA form, the CDR3 reads TGCGCCAGCAGCCAAGAGGACCCTGACGAGCCGTACAATGAGCAGTTCTTC. Protein: CASSQEDPDEPYNEQFF.

This sequence joins TRBV5-6 and TRBJ1-3; D unresolved. V was trimmed by 0 bases and J by 0 bases, leaving 7 bases between them. This CDR3 is 15 amino acids long. From germline, CDR1 is SGHDT and CDR2 YYEEEE. For the CDR3, the DNA is TGTGCCAGCAGCTTGGGTGGTGTCTCTGGAAACACCATATATTTT. This encodes CASSLGGVSGNTIYF.

The chain links TRBV29-1 to TRBJ1-1; no firm D call. Germline CDR1 reads SQVTM; CDR2 reads ANQGSEA. CDR3 length equals 12 residues. Trimming removed 3 bases from V and 2 bases from J, with 7 bases in between. The CDR3 loop is CSVDSANTEAFF. CDR3 DNA: TGCAGCGTTGACAGCGCAAACACTGAAGCTTTCTTT.

Only one count was recorded for this clone. This chain connects TRBV7-7 to TRBJ2-2; a possible D gene is TRBD1 (6 bases). CDR1 SSHAT and CDR2 FNYEAQ come from the germline V gene (reference sequence). Trimming left V 3 bases short and J 4 bases short, with 9 bases between. The CDR3 has 14 amino acids. The CDR3 bases are TGTGCCAGCAGCTTCAGGGGTGGCACCGGGGAGCTGTTTTTT. Translation: CASSFRGGTGELFF.

The genes are TRBV27 and TRBJ2-1; D is undetermined. In germline, CDR1 is MNHEY, CDR2 SMNVEV (reference sequence). The V and J ends lost 3 bases and 4 bases respectively, with 19 bases between them. CDR3 length equals 17 residues. CDR3 in DNA: TGTGCCAGCAGTTTGAAGTTTACGTCCCCCCTTTACAATGAGCAGTTCTTC. Amino acids: CASSLKFTSPLYNEQFF.

The chain links TRBV5-1 to TRBJ2-6; no reliable D call. The germline CDR1 and CDR2 sequences are SGHRS and YFSETQ. Deletions cut 4 bases from V and 5 bases from J, with 7 bases between. This CDR3 has 13 residues. The CDR3 region is CASSPSRANVLTF. CDR3 in DNA: TGCGCCAGCAGCCCCTCGAGGGCCAACGTCCTGACTTTC.

The CDR3 sequence: CASKLGPGELFF. The DNA of the CDR3 is TGTGCCAGTAAGCTGGGGCCCGGGGAGCTGTTTTTT. The rearrangement joins TRBV19 to TRBJ2-2, with D possibly matching TRBD1 (5 bases). Deletions cut 7 bases from V and 6 bases from J, with 9 bases between. Germline loops: CDR1 LNHDA, CDR2 SQIVND (reference sequence). This CDR3 has 12 residues.

The chain combines TRBV6-6 with TRBJ1-4, with D hard to call. Germline CDR1 is MNHNY and CDR2 is SVGAGI (reference sequence). Deletions cut 6 bases from V and 7 bases from J, with 9 bases between. The CDR3 length is 12 residues. The CDR3 loop reads CASSYGVEKLFF. CDR3 DNA: TGTGCCAGCAGCTATGGTGTTGAAAAACTGTTTTTT.

This chain links TRBV7-3 with TRBJ2-5, with 7 bases matching TRBD2. This CDR3 contains 14 residues. Trimming took 1 base from V and 4 from J; bases not matched to a gene: 3. CDR1 SGHTA and CDR2 FQGTGA come from the germline V gene. CDR3 bases: TGTGCCAGCAGCTTAAATGGCGGGAGAGAGACCCAGTACTTC. It encodes CASSLNGGRETQYF.

The rearrangement joins TRBV6-5 to TRBJ2-1; a possible D gene is TRBD2 (6 bases). CDR1 and CDR2 (germline): MNHEY, SVGAGI. Trimming pared 5 bases from V and 0 bases from J, leaving 11 bases between. The CDR3 extends over 15 amino acids. The CDR3 DNA reads TGTGCCAGCAGTCTTAGCGGAGCCTCCTACAATGAGCAGTTCTTC. It is translated as CASSLSGASYNEQFF.

This clone was counted once. V and J are TRBV25-1 and TRBJ1-5; the D gene is possibly TRBD1 (5 bases). The V end lost 4 bases, the J end lost 6 bases, and 13 bases lay between the germline ends. The CDR3 has 14 amino acids. Germline-derived CDR1 and CDR2 are MGHDK and SYGVNS. The CDR3 region is CASSGGRKGQPQHF. CDR3 sequence (DNA): TGTGCCAGCAGTGGGGGGAGGAAGGGTCAGCCCCAGCATTTT.

This chain joins TRBV7-9 and TRBJ2-1; 8 positions agree with TRBD2. V lost 5 bases to trimming and J lost 9 bases; unmatched junction nucleotides: 12. Germline V gene lookup returns CDR1 SEHNR and CDR2 FQNEAQ (reference sequence). The CDR3 has 15 residues. The CDR3 region has the DNA TGTGCCAGCAGCCCACACGAGCGGGAGTACTCTGAGCAGTTCTTC. It translates to CASSPHEREYSEQFF.

The chain recombines TRBV19 with TRBJ2-7; 12 nucleotides line up with TRBD2. Per germline, CDR1 LNHDA and CDR2 SQIVND (reference sequence). With 6 bases clipped from V and 1 base from J, the junction kept 4 bases outside the gene matches. The CDR3 runs 15 residues. The CDR3 region is CASSRTSGVSYEQYF. For the CDR3, the DNA is TGTGCCAGTAGCCGGACTAGCGGGGTATCCTACGAGCAGTACTTC.

The chain has TRBV4-2 and TRBJ2-7; 11 bases agree with TRBD2. There are 15 residues in the CDR3. Losses at the gene ends were 0 bases for V and 7 bases for J; bases not matched to a gene: 5. Germline CDR1 and CDR2: LGHNA and YNFKEQ. The CDR3 spells CASSQELAGAKEQYF. The CDR3 DNA reads as TGTGCCAGCAGCCAAGAACTAGCGGGAGCTAAGGAGCAGTACTTC.

The chain recombines TRBV4-1 with TRBJ1-1, with 8 bases lining up with TRBD1. Germline CDR1 reads MGHRA; CDR2 reads YSYEKL. The CDR3 runs 16 residues. After removal of 2 bases from V and 5 bases from J, the junction contained 10 bases not matched to a gene. The DNA of the CDR3 is TGCGCCAGCAGCCAACTACAGGGGGGGTCAGTTACTGAAGCTTTCTTT. Protein sequence: CASSQLQGGSVTEAFF.